This T cell receptor beta chain appears in the sequencing data of a study of shared clonotypes between healthy human individuals. The study, taken as a whole, reports: It was observed that 5% to 6% of naive CD4 clonotypes were shared across several donors.

Trimming stripped 5 bases from V and 4 bases from J, with 11 bases between. Germline V gene sequence: CDR1 MDHEN, CDR2 SYDVKM. The CDR3 runs to 14 residues. The repertoire was sequenced with immunoSEQ multiplex PCR; TCRdb's copy has only in-frame clones and lacks some. The sample lists hundreds of thousands of clones, 60% to 75% occurring once. Remarks on this clone: What it binds is not known.

This clonotype was obtained from a woman aged 30 to 39 in good health. This chain links TRBV28 with TRBJ2-2, with a possible D match to TRBD1 (6 bases). Material for sequencing was memory CD4+ T cells sorted from blood. The sample's subset: CD45RA-negative fraction. CDR3 sequence: CASSNQGGTGELFF. The CDR3 nucleotides read TGTGCCAGCAGTAATCAAGGGGGCACCGGGGAGCTGTTTTTT.